Listed below are T cell receptor beta chains from one sample, sequenced in a study of OX40 agonist ivuxolimab in advanced cancers. The protocol was immunoSEQ multiplex PCR, while the TCRdb copy is restricted to in-frame clones and leaves out a portion. The sample holds 70,000 to 95,000 clones, approximately 94% seen once. This sample comprised CD4+ or CD8+ T cells sorted from blood, obtained in a trial of the OX40 agonist ivuxolimab. These receptors were obtained from an adult with an advanced solid tumor such as melanoma, head and neck, liver or kidney cancer. CDR3s leave out the opening cysteine and the closing phenylalanine or tryptophan. For some rows the clone size is stated as once, few or many, or as a class when expanded; others skip it.

ASSVGLKGSRYT	.	TRBV9	TRBJ1-2
ASSSPTDNTDTQY	.	TRBV7-9	TRBJ2-3
ASSPLLPGLAGGDKNTDTQY	.	TRBV7-3	TRBJ2-3
ASSRAGGTEAF	.	TRBV9	TRBJ1-1
ASCPSGADTQY	.	TRBV7-9	TRBJ2-3
ASSLREHNEQF	.	TRBV7-9	TRBJ2-1
ATTDGDSGNTIY	.	TRBV19	TRBJ1-3
ASSLGQGTYEQY	.	TRBV4-2	TRBJ2-7
ASTLTGGSYEQY	.	TRBV19	TRBJ2-7
ASIGQGGAAF	.	TRBV19	TRBJ1-1
ASSTGTGLEQY	.	TRBV5-4	TRBJ2-7
ASSGPRQANTEAF	.	TRBV2	TRBJ1-1
ASSPHADPYTGELF	.	TRBV9	TRBJ2-2
ASSLEGGEGGYT	.	TRBV5-1	TRBJ1-2
ASSNPGTGVNEQF	.	TRBV5-1	TRBJ2-1
ASSLPLTGVDTQY	.	TRBV28	TRBJ2-3
ASSSRGTGIYEQY	.	TRBV6-6	TRBJ2-7
ASSAEGLAINTGELF	.	TRBV9	TRBJ2-2
ASSGMGNIYEQY	.	TRBV27	TRBJ2-7
ASSSLAGGYEQF	.	TRBV2	TRBJ2-1
ASSLAESSYEQY	.	TRBV6-5	TRBJ2-7
ASTPGDYGYT	.	TRBV19	TRBJ1-2
ATSRDHGTGAQPQH	.	TRBV15	TRBJ1-5
ASSSSDSYEQY	.	TRBV4-1	.
ASSHSPDRFNEQF	.	TRBV5-1	TRBJ2-1
ASSLAKGSYEQY	once	TRBV5-1	TRBJ2-7
ASRTGPTEAF	.	TRBV2	TRBJ1-1
ASSLDGFSYGYT	.	TRBV5-6	TRBJ1-2
ASSLNRDTEAF	.	TRBV5-6	TRBJ1-1
ASSHMNTEAF	.	TRBV19	TRBJ1-1
ASSYTTGITYEQY	.	TRBV5-1	TRBJ2-7
ASSYSWDREYEQY	.	TRBV6-6	TRBJ2-7
ASSLTPGVGETQY	.	TRBV5-6	TRBJ2-5
ASSLEVGALTDTQY	.	TRBV7-8	TRBJ2-3
AWSPWTGIKSEQY	.	TRBV30	TRBJ2-7
ASGLAGAYEQY	.	TRBV2	TRBJ2-7
ASSTTSGGPYDNEQF	.	TRBV5-1	TRBJ2-1
AWMGEGVKLF	.	TRBV30	TRBJ1-4
ASSFPEAPLH	.	TRBV5-4	TRBJ1-6